This T cell receptor beta chain was identified during a study of cytomegalovirus exposure and HLA in healthy donors. Study summary: Membership in the Caucasian-associated ancestry cluster was found for around four fifths of 350 to 450 genotyped donors. General study results and limits: After further analysis at a later stage, roughly 16,000 TCR beta sequences were associated with HLA alleles at 0.05 false discovery rate. Follow-up analysis seemed to connect common viral pathogens with several of the most significant clusters identified. For most TCR beta V segments, an earlier analysis put the productive rate at about 90% or about 30% of the time.

Primers: 60 Vbeta forward and 13 Jbeta reverse. Method: immunoSEQ multiplex PCR; TCRdb's copy keeps in-frame clones and lacks some. Counted here are around 150,000 clones, roughly 83% occurring once; the ten biggest clones make up over 1.5%. As for this clone: What it recognizes is unknown. This specimen includes other DNA sequences encoding the same CDR3.

Per germline, CDR1 SGDLS and CDR2 YYNGEE. The length of the CDR3 is 15 residues. Losses at the gene ends were 4 bases for V and 5 bases for J; bases not matched to a gene: 5. This TCR was sampled from a woman between 18 and 30 years old in good health and CMV-seronegative. The chain recombines TRBV9 with TRBJ1-4, with 10 bases aligning to TRBD1. The sequencing sample was made of PBMCs. CDR3 region: CASSPRTGGNEKLFF. The CDR3 DNA is TGTGCCAGCAGCCCGCGGACAGGGGGAAATGAAAAACTGTTTTTT.